Listed below are T cell receptor beta chains from one sample, sequenced in a study of OX40 agonist ivuxolimab in advanced cancers. This table comes from immunoSEQ multiplex PCR, and its TCRdb copy is limited to in-frame clones, with some not included. Among 50,000 to 70,000 clones listed, around four fifths were seen once. The sequenced sample was CD4+ or CD8+ T cells sorted from blood, obtained in a trial of the OX40 agonist ivuxolimab. The receptor source for this set is an adult with an advanced solid tumor such as melanoma, head and neck, liver or kidney cancer. CDR3s include the opening cysteine and the closing phenylalanine or tryptophan. A D gene is named only where the DNA matches it firmly. Size values are once, few and many counts, or a class for expanded clones, and some rows have none.

abundance	v_gene	d_gene	j_gene	CDR3aa	CDR3nt
NA	TRBV7-6	NA	TRBJ1-1	CASSLATDTEAFF	TGTGCCAGCAGCTTAGCGACAGATACTGAAGCTTTCTTT
NA	TRBV7-6	NA	TRBJ1-1	CASSLGGKGRTEAFF	TGTGCCAGCAGCTTAGGAGGAAAAGGGAGAACTGAAGCTTTCTTT
NA	TRBV6-5	NA	TRBJ1-2	CASSYSPEGYGYTF	TGTGCCAGCAGTTACTCCCCAGAAGGCTATGGCTACACCTTC
NA	TRBV11-3	NA	TRBJ1-1	CASSPGQHTEAFF	TGTGCCAGCAGCCCCGGACAGCACACTGAAGCTTTCTTT
NA	TRBV18	NA	TRBJ1-1	CASSPKVAGEAFF	TGTGCCAGCTCACCGAAGGTTGCAGGGGAAGCTTTCTTT
NA	TRBV9	TRBD2	TRBJ2-1	CASSPRLAGGPYNEQFF	TGTGCCAGCAGCCCACGACTAGCGGGGGGTCCTTACAATGAGCAGTTCTTC
NA	TRBV11-1	TRBD1	TRBJ2-1	CASSVTGTGVYNEQFF	TGTGCCAGCAGCGTAACCGGGACAGGGGTCTACAATGAGCAGTTCTTC
NA	TRBV18	TRBD1	TRBJ2-7	CASSPSTGGTYEQYF	TGTGCCAGCTCACCTTCGACAGGGGGCACCTACGAGCAGTACTTC
NA	TRBV6-6	TRBD1	TRBJ1-1	CASKIGDRGAAFF	TGTGCCAGCAAAATAGGGGACAGGGGTGCTGCTTTCTTT
NA	TRBV6-6	TRBD1	TRBJ1-1	CASSYLPTGGTEAFF	TGTGCCAGCAGTTACCTACCGACAGGGGGCACCGAAGCTTTCTTT
NA	TRBV5-1	TRBD1	TRBJ1-1	CASSAGQGAITEAFF	TGCGCCAGCAGCGCGGGACAGGGGGCGATAACTGAAGCTTTCTTT
NA	TRBV5-1	NA	TRBJ1-1	CASSVTLGTEAFF	TGCGCCAGCAGCGTAACGCTAGGGACTGAAGCTTTCTTT
NA	TRBV18	NA	TRBJ2-2	CASSPPEGLTGELFF	TGTGCCAGCTCACCTCCGGAGGGACTCACCGGGGAGCTGTTTTTT
NA	TRBV15	NA	TRBJ2-2	CATSRGGPNTGELFF	TGTGCCACCAGTAGAGGGGGTCCGAACACCGGGGAGCTGTTTTTT
NA	TRBV9	NA	TRBJ2-2	CASSVATANTGELFF	TGTGCCAGCAGCGTAGCGACAGCGAACACCGGGGAGCTGTTTTTT
few	TRBV7-9	NA	TRBJ2-1	CATGTDAAGEQFF	TGTGCCACCGGGACCGATGCAGCGGGTGAGCAGTTCTTC
once	TRBV28	NA	TRBJ1-6	CASVEGSSPLHF	TGTGCCAGTGTAGAGGGATCGTCACCCCTCCACTTT
NA	TRBV7-9	TRBD1	TRBJ2-7	CASSPTGGSYEQYF	TGTGCCAGCAGCCCGACAGGGGGATCCTACGAGCAGTACTTC
NA	TRBV11-2	TRBD1	TRBJ1-1	CASRLRLRGPNTEAFF	TGTGCCAGCAGACTGCGTCTCAGGGGGCCGAACACTGAAGCTTTCTTT
NA	TRBV4-1	NA	TRBJ1-5	CASSQSTRADQPQHF	TGCGCCAGCAGCCAAAGCACCCGGGCTGATCAGCCCCAGCATTTT
NA	TRBV10-3	TRBD1	TRBJ1-3	CAITGQGSTGNTIYF	TGTGCCATCACTGGACAGGGCAGTACCGGAAACACCATATATTTT
few	TRBV5-8	TRBD1	TRBJ1-2	CASSLGDSFYGYTF	TGTGCCAGCAGCTTGGGGGACAGTTTCTATGGCTACACCTTC
NA	TRBV7-3	TRBD1	TRBJ2-2	CASSPGQGGTGELFF	TGTGCCAGCAGCCCCGGACAGGGAGGCACCGGGGAGCTGTTTTTT
NA	TRBV2	NA	TRBJ2-4	CASSAKNIQYF	TGTGCCAGCAGTGCCAAAAACATTCAGTACTTC
NA	TRBV6-5	NA	TRBJ2-5	CASSYDYQETQYF	TGTGCCAGCAGTTACGACTACCAAGAGACCCAGTACTTC
NA	TRBV21-1	NA	TRBJ2-7	CASRDRLHVLDEQYF	TGTGCCAGCAGGGACCGCCTACACGTGTTAGACGAGCAGTACTTC